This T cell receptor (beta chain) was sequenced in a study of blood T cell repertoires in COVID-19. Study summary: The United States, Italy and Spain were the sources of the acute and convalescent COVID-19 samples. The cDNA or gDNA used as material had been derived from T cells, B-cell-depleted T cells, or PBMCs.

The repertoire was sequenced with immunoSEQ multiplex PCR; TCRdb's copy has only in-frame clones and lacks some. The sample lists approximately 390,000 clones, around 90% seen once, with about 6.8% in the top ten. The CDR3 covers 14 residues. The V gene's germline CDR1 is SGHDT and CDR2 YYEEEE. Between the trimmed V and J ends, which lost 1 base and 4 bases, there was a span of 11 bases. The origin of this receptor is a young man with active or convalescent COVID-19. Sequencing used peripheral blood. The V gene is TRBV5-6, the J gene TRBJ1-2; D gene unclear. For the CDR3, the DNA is TGTGCCAGCAGCTTGAACACCCCCACCTATGGCTACACCTTC. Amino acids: CASSLNTPTYGYTF. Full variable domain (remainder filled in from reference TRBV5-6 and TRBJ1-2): DAGVTQSPTHLIKTRGQQVTLRCSPKSGHDTVSWYQQALGQGPQFIFQYYEEEERQRGNFPDRFSGHQFPNYSSELNVNALLLGDSALYLCASSLNTPTYGYTFGSGTRLTVV.